These 3 T cell receptor beta chains were all obtained from the same sample, sequenced in a study of T cells after yellow fever vaccination. TCRdb recomputed calls from the 5' RACE reads with MiXCR, one row per CDR3 protein. The top ten hold around a third of the sample, which has around 60,000 distinct CDR3 sequences, around 5.4% seen once. This sample comprised PBMCs, either bulk or a sorted T-cell subset (CD4+, CD8+, memory, or dextramer-sorted; not recorded which), obtained on the day of the yellow fever booster vaccination. The receptors here all came from a man aged 18 to 29 who received the YFV17D yellow fever vaccine.

This clonotype appeared many times. The CDR3 DNA is TGTGCCAGCAGCACCACAGGGTCCACTGAAGCTTTCTTT. This sequence encodes CASSTTGSTEAFF. The V gene is TRBV12-3 or TRBV12-4, the J gene TRBJ1-1; D possibly corresponds to TRBD1 (6 bases). V lost 6 bases, J lost 4 bases, and 12 bases lay in between. This CDR3 contains 13 residues.

This clonotype has a count of ten or more. The V and J genes are TRBV12-3 or TRBV12-4 and TRBJ2-1; 11 bases map to TRBD1. J gave up 4 bases and V 6 bases, and 11 bases lay outside the gene matches. The CDR3 extends over 17 amino acids. CDR3 coding DNA: TGTGCCAGCAGAATCCAATCCGGGACAGGGGGATACAATGAGCAGTTCTTC. This codes for CASRIQSGTGGYNEQFF.

This clonotype was picked up many times. V and J are TRBV11-2 and TRBJ2-5; D ambiguous. CDR3 length: 15 amino acids. The V gene's germline CDR1 is SGHAT and CDR2 FQNNGV. V gave up 0 bases and J gave up 2 bases, with 10 bases separating them. The CDR3 DNA is TGTGCCAGCAGCTTAGAACCGGGTTGGCAAGAGACCCAGTACTTC. It is translated as CASSLEPGWQETQYF. Supplemented by reference TRBV11-2 and TRBJ2-5, the full variable domain reads EAGVAQSPRYKIIEKRQSVAFWCNPISGHATLYWYQQILGQGPKLLIQFQNNGVVDDSQLPKDRFSAERLKGVDSTLKIQPAKLEDSAVYLCASSLEPGWQETQYFGPGTRLLVL.